What follows describes a single T cell receptor beta chain. Its antigen is not known. This sample stems from a study of cytomegalovirus exposure and HLA in healthy donors. Whole-study findings and limits: Sequencing depth roughly uniform across donors was assumed in presence/absence analyses. Sequencing had likely introduced a cluster of highly shared sequence variants as an artifact. Among TCR beta chains of equal frequency, HLA-associated ones were more clonally expanded in a later analysis. In vitro, three CMV-associated chains proved specific for CMV antigens.

The PCR ran on 60 Vbeta and 13 Jbeta primers. The repertoire was sequenced with immunoSEQ multiplex PCR; TCRdb's copy has only in-frame clones and lacks some. The data contain 150,000 to 170,000 clones, about four fifths of them singletons. Germline V gene sequence: CDR1 MNHNS, CDR2 SASEGT. The ends lost 2 bases at V and 7 bases at J; junction bases unmatched: 10. The CDR3 length is 15 residues. Sequenced sample: PBMCs. The TCR comes from a young man in good health and CMV-seropositive. V gene TRBV6-1 combines with J gene TRBJ2-7; TRBD1 matches at 8 bases. CDR3 residues: CASSESGGASREQYF. The DNA of the CDR3 is TGTGCCAGCAGTGAATCAGGGGGCGCCTCTCGGGAGCAGTACTTC.